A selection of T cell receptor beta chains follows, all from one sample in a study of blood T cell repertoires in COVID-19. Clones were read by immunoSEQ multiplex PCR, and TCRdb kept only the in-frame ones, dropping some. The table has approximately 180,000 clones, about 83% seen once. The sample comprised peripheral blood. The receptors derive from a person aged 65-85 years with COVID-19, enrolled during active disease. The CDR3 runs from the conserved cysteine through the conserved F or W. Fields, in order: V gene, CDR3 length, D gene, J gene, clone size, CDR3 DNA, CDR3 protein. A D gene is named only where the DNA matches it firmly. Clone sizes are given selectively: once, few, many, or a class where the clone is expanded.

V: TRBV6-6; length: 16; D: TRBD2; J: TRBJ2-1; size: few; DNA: TGTGCCAGCAGTTATCCGGGGACTAGCGGGAGGAATGAGCAGTTCTTC; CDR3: CASSYPGTSGRNEQFF
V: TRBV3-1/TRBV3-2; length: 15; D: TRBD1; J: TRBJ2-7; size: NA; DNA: TGTGCCAGCAGCCAAGTTCTGGGACAGCGCTACGAGCAGTACTTC; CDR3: CASSQVLGQRYEQYF
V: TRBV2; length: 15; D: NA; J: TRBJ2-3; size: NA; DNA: TGTGCCAGCAGTGCAGCTGGGGCCAGCACAGATACGCAGTATTTT; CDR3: CASSAAGASTDTQYF
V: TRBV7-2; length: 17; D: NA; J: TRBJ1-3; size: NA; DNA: TGTGCCAGCAGCCTGGACAGTAAACCATTCTCTGGAAACACCATATATTTT; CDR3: CASSLDSKPFSGNTIYF
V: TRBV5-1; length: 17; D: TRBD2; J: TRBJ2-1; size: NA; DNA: TGCGCCAGCAGCCCCGGGGGGGGAGTAGCGGACTACAATGAGCAGTTCTTC; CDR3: CASSPGGGVADYNEQFF
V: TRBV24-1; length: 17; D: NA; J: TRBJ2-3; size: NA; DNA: TGTGCCACCAGTGATTCGGGGACAAGATATTCCACAGATACGCAGTATTTT; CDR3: CATSDSGTRYSTDTQYF
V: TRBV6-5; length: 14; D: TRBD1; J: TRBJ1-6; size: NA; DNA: TGTGCCAGCAGTACGACAGGGGCAGATTCACCCCTCCACTTT; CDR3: CASSTTGADSPLHF
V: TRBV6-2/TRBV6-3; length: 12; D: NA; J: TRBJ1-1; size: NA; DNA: TGTGCCAGCAGTATTAAGGGGACTGAAGCTTTCTTT; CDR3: CASSIKGTEAFF
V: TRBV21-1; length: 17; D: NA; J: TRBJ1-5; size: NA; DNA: TGTGCCAGCAGCTTTCGAACCTTAGGGGGGGGCGGTCAGCCCCAGCATTTT; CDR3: CASSFRTLGGGGQPQHF
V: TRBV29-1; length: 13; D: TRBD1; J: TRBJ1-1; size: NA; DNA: TGCAGCGTCCCGGGACAGGGGGCGAGTGAAGCTTTCTTT; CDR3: CSVPGQGASEAFF
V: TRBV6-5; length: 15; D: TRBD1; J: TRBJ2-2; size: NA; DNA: TGTGCCAGCAGTCTCCTCCAGGGGGCGCAAGGGGAGCTGTTTTTT; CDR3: CASSLLQGAQGELFF
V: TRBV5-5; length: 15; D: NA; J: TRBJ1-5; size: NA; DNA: TGTGCCAGCAGCTTGGGCCCGTTGGCCCCGCAGCCCCAGCATTTT; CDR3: CASSLGPLAPQPQHF
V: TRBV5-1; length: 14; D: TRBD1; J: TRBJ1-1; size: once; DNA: TGCGCCAGCAGCTGGGGACAGGGGAGCACTGAAGCTTTCTTT; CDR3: CASSWGQGSTEAFF
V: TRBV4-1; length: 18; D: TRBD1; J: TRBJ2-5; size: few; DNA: TGCGCCAGCAGCCAATCCTACGAGGACAGGGCCGAGGGGGAGACCCAGTACTTC; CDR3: CASSQSYEDRAEGETQYF
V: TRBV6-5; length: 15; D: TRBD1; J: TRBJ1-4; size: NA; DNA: TGTGCCAGCAGTCACCGGGACAGGGGTGCTGAAAAACTGTTTTTT; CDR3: CASSHRDRGAEKLFF
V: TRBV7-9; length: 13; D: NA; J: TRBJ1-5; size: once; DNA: TGTGCCAGCAGCCGGTCCAGGGATCAGCCCCAGCATTTT; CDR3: CASSRSRDQPQHF
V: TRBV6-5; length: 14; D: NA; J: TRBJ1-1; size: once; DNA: TGTGCCAGCGCAGCACGACAGTTGAACACTGAAGCTTTCTTT; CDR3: CASAARQLNTEAFF